The 10 T cell receptor beta chains reported below all come from one sample, sequenced in a study of blood T cell repertoires in COVID-19. The data were produced by immunoSEQ multiplex PCR, yet TCRdb's version contains in-frame clones alone and is incomplete. The sample has over 200,000 clones, approximately 86% seen once. Sequences were obtained from peripheral blood. The receptors originated from a man in his forties or fifties who had recovered from COVID-19.

The V call is TRBV12-3 or TRBV12-4, the J call TRBJ2-7; TRBD1 agrees at 7 bases. The CDR3 is 13 residues long. V shed 7 bases and J 4 bases; nucleotides not matched to a gene: 7. The CDR3: CASTRARGYEQYF. CDR3 nucleotide sequence: TGTGCCAGCACCCGGGCCAGGGGGTACGAGCAGTACTTC.

The chain joins TRBV19 to TRBJ1-2; 8 bases match TRBD1. The CDR3 is made up of 12 amino acids. V dropped 5 bases and J dropped 13; count of bases not matched to a gene: 9. Germline CDR1 is LNHDA and CDR2 is SQIVND (reference sequence). CDR3: CASSPRTGSLTF. The CDR3 nucleotides are TGTGCCAGTAGTCCTAGGACAGGGTCTCTCACCTTC.

This clone was found once. The rearrangement uses TRBV5-1 and TRBJ1-1; 8 bases agree with TRBD1. CDR1 is SGHRS, CDR2 YFSETQ, per germline. The V segment lost 4 bases and the J segment 5 bases; nucleotides outside the gene matches: 10. This CDR3 has 15 residues. The CDR3 here is CASSVRGQVGTEAFF. As DNA, the CDR3 is TGCGCCAGCAGCGTGAGGGGACAGGTTGGGACTGAAGCTTTCTTT.

The chain joins TRBV5-1 to TRBJ2-7; D call uncertain. The CDR3 is 14 amino acids. Trimming removed 5 bases at V and 5 bases at J, with 17 bases between. The V gene's germline CDR1 is SGHRS and CDR2 YFSETQ. The DNA for the CDR3 is TGCGCCAGCAGTCCCGACTTCGCCCGTAACGAGCAGTACTTC. Protein: CASSPDFARNEQYF.

The chain employs TRBV5-8 and TRBJ2-7, with TRBD1 matching 7 bases. The length of the CDR3 is 15 residues. Trimming removed 7 bases from V and 1 base from J; junction bases left unmatched: 11. Germline CDR1 reads SGHTS; CDR2 reads YDEGEE. CDR3 residues: CASPLGTASSYEQYF. In DNA form, the CDR3 reads TGTGCCAGCCCTCTAGGGACAGCGTCATCCTACGAGCAGTACTTC.

This chain joins TRBV5-6 and TRBJ1-2; the D gene is possibly TRBD1 (5 bases). The V end was cut by 5 bases, the J end by 0 bases, with 26 bases between. The CDR3 extends over 19 amino acids. CDR1 and CDR2 (germline): SGHDT, YYEEEE. In DNA form, the CDR3 reads TGTGCCAGCAGTTTCGAAGTGTGGAGCACAGGCACAGCTAACTATGGCTACACCTTC. Amino acid sequence: CASSFEVWSTGTANYGYTF.

The chain couples TRBV19 to TRBJ2-1, with a weak D call TRBD2 (5 bases). Germline assignment: CDR1 LNHDA and CDR2 SQIVND (reference sequence). Trimming shortened V by 4 bases and J by 4 bases, and 8 bases separated the two germline ends. The CDR3 runs 13 residues. The CDR3 protein is CASSRTSYNEQFF. The CDR3 nucleotides are TGTGCCAGTAGTAGAACTAGTTACAATGAGCAGTTCTTC.

The genes are TRBV2 and TRBJ1-1; no firm D call. This CDR3 spans 12 amino acids. In germline, CDR1 is SNHLY, CDR2 FYNNEI. V was clipped by 7 bases and J by 0 bases, with 6 bases between them. The CDR3 coding sequence is TGTGCCAGCACAGGAATGAACACTGAAGCTTTCTTT. This translates into CASTGMNTEAFF.

V gene TRBV18 combines with J gene TRBJ2-3, with D possibly matching TRBD1 (5 bases). V was cut by 3 bases and J by 4 bases, with 14 bases left in between. Germline lookup yields CDR1 KGHSH and CDR2 LQKENI. The CDR3 loop spans 15 amino acids. The CDR3 DNA is TGTGCCAGCTCACCGTTAGGGGTAGGCGCAGATACGCAGTATTTT. Protein product: CASSPLGVGADTQYF.

In its sample, this clone was seen a few times. This chain uses TRBV5-5 with TRBJ1-1, with 7 bases aligning to TRBD1. Germline CDR1 and CDR2: SGHKS and YYEKEE (reference sequence). This CDR3 has 16 residues. Trimming took 3 bases from V and 1 from J; bases not matched to a gene: 9. DNA for the CDR3: TGTGCCAGCAGCTCCGGGATTCAGGGGGGGAACACTGAAGCTTTCTTT. It codes for CASSSGIQGGNTEAFF.